This T cell receptor beta chain was identified during a study of T cell responses to AZD1222 COVID-19 vaccine. The study, taken as a whole, reports: AZD1222 recipients seropositive at baseline numbered only 6 or 7. The donor cohort was predominantly white British with a female majority, and clonal diversity may have been underestimated.

Here immunoSEQ multiplex PCR was the method, and the copy in TCRdb shows in-frame clones only, minus some. This sample yields tens of thousands of clones, of which nearly 90% are seen a single time; almost 8.5% belongs to the top ten. After removal of 3 bases from V and 2 bases from J, the junction contained 6 bases not matched to a gene. This CDR3 spans 16 amino acids. Germline CDR1 ENHRY, CDR2 SYGVKD. Worth noting for this clone: Its antigen remains unknown.

The sequence came from an adult in good health. V and J are TRBV10-3 and TRBJ2-5; 10 nucleotides line up with TRBD2. The source was peripheral blood, collected on day 0 of AZD1222 vaccination. For the CDR3, the DNA is TGTGCCATCAGTGACCTTAGCGGGGGGCCACAAGAGACCCAGTACTTC. Its protein product is CAISDLSGGPQETQYF.